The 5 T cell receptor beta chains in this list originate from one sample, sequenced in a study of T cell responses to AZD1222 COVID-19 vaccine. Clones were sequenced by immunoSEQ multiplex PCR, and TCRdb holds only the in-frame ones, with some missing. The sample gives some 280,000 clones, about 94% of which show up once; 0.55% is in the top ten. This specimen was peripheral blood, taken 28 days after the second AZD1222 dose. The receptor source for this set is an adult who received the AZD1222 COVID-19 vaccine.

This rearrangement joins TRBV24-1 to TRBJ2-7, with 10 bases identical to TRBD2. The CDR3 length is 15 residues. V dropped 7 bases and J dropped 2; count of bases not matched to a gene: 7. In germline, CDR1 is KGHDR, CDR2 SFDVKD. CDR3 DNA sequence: TGTGCCACCAGCGACAGCGGGAGGGCCCCCTACGAGCAGTACTTC. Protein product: CATSDSGRAPYEQYF.

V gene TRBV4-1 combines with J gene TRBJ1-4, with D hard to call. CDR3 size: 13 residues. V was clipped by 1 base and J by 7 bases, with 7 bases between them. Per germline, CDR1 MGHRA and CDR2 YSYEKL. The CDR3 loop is CASSQGVVEKLFF. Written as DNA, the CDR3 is TGCGCCAGCAGCCAAGGCGTGGTTGAAAAACTGTTTTTT.

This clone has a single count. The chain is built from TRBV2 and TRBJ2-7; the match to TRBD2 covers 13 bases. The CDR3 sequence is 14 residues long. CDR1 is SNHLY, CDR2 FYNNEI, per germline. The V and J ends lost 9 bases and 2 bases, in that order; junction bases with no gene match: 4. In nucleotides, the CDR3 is TGTGCCAGTGAGGGACTAGCGGGGCCCTACGAGCAGTACTTC. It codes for CASEGLAGPYEQYF.

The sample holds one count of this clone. CDR3 residues: CASSFTSGGSYEQYF. In DNA, the CDR3 is TGTGCCAGCAGCTTCACTAGCGGGGGATCCTACGAGCAGTACTTC. V is TRBV7-9 and J is TRBJ2-7, with TRBD2 identical over 11 bases. Per germline, CDR1 SEHNR and CDR2 FQNEAQ (reference sequence). The CDR3 extends over 15 amino acids. V shed 3 bases, J shed 1 base, and the junction held 2 bases outside the gene matches. Full variable domain (outside the CDR3, taken from reference TRBV7-9 and TRBJ2-7): DTGVSQNPRHKITKRGQNVTFRCDPISEHNRLYWYRQTLGQGPEFLTYFQNEAQLEKSRLLSDRFSAERPKGSFSTLEIQRTEQGDSAMYLCASSFTSGGSYEQYFGPGTRLTVT.

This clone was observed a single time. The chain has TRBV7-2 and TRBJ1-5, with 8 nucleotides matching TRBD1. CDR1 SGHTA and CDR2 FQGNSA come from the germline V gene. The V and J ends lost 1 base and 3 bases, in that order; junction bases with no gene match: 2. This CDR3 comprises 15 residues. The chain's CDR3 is CASSLGQGNNQPQHF. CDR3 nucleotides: TGTGCCAGCAGCTTAGGACAGGGGAACAATCAGCCCCAGCATTTT.